This T cell receptor (beta chain) was sequenced during a study of vaccination effects on CD4 cells after COVID-19. As for the study in general: Post-vaccine specimens arrived a median 72 days past the second dose. Regarding the study as a whole: In healthy vaccinees, only 1 of 255 vaccine-induced clones cross-reacted with common cold coronaviruses.

The CDR3 totals 14 residues. V shed 4 bases, J shed 0 bases, and the junction held 2 bases outside the gene matches. Germline loops: CDR1 LNHDA, CDR2 SQIVND (reference sequence). The protocol was immunoSEQ multiplex PCR, while the TCRdb copy is restricted to in-frame clones and leaves out a portion. The data show 20,000 or so clones, with less than 85% seen just once and 9.1% held by the top ten. Remarks on this clone: Its cognate antigen is unknown.

Viral peptide pools were used in the ViraFEST assay to expand antigen-specific CD4+ T cells, and sequencing came afterward. Following an approximately 11-day culture, CD4+ T cells were purified. Subjects were given two BNT162b2 or mRNA-1273 vaccine doses. The researchers cultured approximately 2 million PBMC per well with 8 to 10 IU/ml IL-2 and approximately 9.9 ug/ml peptides. On both days 3 and 7, half of the culture medium was replaced with IL-2 medium. This sequence was found in a human donor who received a COVID-19 vaccine. The gene calls are TRBV19 and TRBJ1-1; 7 bases match TRBD1. This specimen was CD4+ T cells from PBMCs cultured with HCoV-229E spike peptides, taken after COVID-19 vaccination. CDR3 bases: TGTGCCAGTAGTACAGGGGGTCTGAACACTGAAGCTTTCTTT. Translating it yields CASSTGGLNTEAFF.